This paragraph reports one T cell receptor beta chain. This clone's antigen is unknown. Base qualities are missing; no much larger clone stands one base away. Sequencing relied on an Illumina HiSeq 1500. TCRdb itself trimmed the public reads at Q25 with fastp, ran MiXCR and retained productive beta chains. Rows with one shared CDR3 protein collapse into an entry with the most common genes and DNA. The sample table holds 300,000 to 450,000 distinct CDR3 sequences, of which 15% to 20% were seen once. Jointly, the top ten make up around 8.6% of the sample. The sample originates from a study of T cell repertoires in cytomegalovirus infection (dated by TCRdb to the late 2010s). For the wider study: Donor HLA type was relevant to the analysis, as public TCR beta signatures indicated carriage of CMV infection together with the matching HLA type.

Overall results and qualifications from the work: The ex vivo response was dominated by HLA-C-restricted CMV-specific TCR beta clonotypes, and the single most frequent clonotype in two of eight donors was supplied by these HLA-C-restricted clonotypes. Carriers of CMV infection plus the relevant HLA type were discriminated by the cumulative frequency of public TCR beta family members in the study cohort and in an independent approximately 400-donor cohort.

Spanning cysteine to phenylalanine, the CDR3 consists of 12 amino acids. The DNA shown is the 36-base CDR3, in frame from base 1. V lost 7 bases and J lost 3 bases; the stretch between them is 8 bases long. According to the germline V gene, CDR1 reads SGHAT and CDR2 reads FQNNGV. The sequence is built from TRBV11-2 and TRBJ2-3; there is no confident call for the D gene. Sequencing used PBMCs. The source of this sequence is a human donor in good health (CMV status not recorded). Some clones in this sample may be carry-over from other donors' samples. The CDR3 is CASNPGTDTQYF. The DNA reads as follows: TGTGCCAGCAACCCAGGAACAGATACGCAGTATTTT.